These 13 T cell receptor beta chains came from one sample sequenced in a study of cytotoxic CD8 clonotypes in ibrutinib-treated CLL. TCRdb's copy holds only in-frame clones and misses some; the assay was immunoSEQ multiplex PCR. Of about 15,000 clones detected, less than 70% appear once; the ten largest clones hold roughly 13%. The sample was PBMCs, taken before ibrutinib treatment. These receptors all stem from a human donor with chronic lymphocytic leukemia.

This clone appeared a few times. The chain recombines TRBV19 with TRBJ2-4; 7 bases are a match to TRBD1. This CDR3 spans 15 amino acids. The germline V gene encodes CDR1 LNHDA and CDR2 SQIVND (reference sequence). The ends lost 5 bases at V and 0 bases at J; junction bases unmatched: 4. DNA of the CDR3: TGTGCCAGTAGTGCCGGGACAGTAGCCAAAAACATTCAGTACTTC. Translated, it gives CASSAGTVAKNIQYF.

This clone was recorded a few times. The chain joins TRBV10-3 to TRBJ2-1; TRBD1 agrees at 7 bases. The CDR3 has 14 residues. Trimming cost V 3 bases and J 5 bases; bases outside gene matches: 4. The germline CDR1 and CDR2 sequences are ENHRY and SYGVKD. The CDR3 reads CAISEQGRHNEQFF. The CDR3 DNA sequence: TGTGCCATCAGTGAACAGGGGAGACACAATGAGCAGTTCTTC.

The CDR3 loop reads CASSLVIGYEQYF. The CDR3 bases are TGTGCCAGCAGTTTGGTAATAGGCTACGAGCAGTACTTC. V and J are TRBV28 and TRBJ2-7; D uncertain. CDR1 and CDR2 (germline): MDHEN, SYDVKM. This CDR3 spans 13 amino acids. The V gene lost 3 bases and the J gene lost 3 bases, with 9 bases spanning the gap.

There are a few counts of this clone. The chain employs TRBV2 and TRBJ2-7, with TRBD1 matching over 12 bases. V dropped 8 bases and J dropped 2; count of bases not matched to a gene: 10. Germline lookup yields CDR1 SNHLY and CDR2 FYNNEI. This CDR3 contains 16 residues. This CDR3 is CASFRDRGRTPYEQYV. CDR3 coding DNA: TGTGCCAGCTTCCGGGACAGGGGGCGCACCCCCTACGAGCAGTACGTC.

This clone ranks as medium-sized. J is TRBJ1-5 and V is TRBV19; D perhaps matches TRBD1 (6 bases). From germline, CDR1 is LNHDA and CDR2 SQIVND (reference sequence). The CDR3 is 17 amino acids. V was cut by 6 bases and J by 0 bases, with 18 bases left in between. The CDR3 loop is CASSPEWGAYSNQPQHF. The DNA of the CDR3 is TGTGCCAGTAGCCCGGAGTGGGGGGCTTATAGCAATCAGCCCCAGCATTTT.

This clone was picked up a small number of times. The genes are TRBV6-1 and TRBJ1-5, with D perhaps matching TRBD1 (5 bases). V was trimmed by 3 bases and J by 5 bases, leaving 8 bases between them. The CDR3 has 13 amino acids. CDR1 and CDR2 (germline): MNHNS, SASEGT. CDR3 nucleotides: TGTGCCAGCAGTGAGGGGGGTTATCAGCCCCAGCATTTT. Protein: CASSEGGYQPQHF.

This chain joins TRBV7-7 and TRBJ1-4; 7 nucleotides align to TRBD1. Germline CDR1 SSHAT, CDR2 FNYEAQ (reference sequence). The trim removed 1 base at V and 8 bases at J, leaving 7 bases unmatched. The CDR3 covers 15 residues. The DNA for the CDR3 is TGTGCCAGCAGCTTAGTAGGGGGCGTGGGGGAAAAACTGTTTTTT. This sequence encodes CASSLVGGVGEKLFF.

The CDR3 loop is CASSYLGDGYTF. In nucleotides, the CDR3 is TGTGCCAGCAGTTACTTGGGAGATGGCTACACCTTC. The V call is TRBV6-5, the J call TRBJ1-2; the D is unclear. The CDR3 has 12 residues. The germline V gene encodes CDR1 MNHEY and CDR2 SVGAGI. V was cut by 1 base and J by 6 bases, with 6 bases left in between.

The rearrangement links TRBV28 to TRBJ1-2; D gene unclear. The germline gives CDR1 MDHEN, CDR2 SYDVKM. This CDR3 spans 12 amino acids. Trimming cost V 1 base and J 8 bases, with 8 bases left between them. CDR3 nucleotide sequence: TGTGCCAGCAGTTTATTCCGAGAGGGCTACACCTTC. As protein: CASSLFREGYTF.

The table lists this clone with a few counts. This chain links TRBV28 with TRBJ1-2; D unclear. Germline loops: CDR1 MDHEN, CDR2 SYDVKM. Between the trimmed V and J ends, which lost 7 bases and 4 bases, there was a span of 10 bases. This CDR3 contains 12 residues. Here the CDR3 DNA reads TGTGCCAGCATTAACCCCCCCTATGGCTACACCTTC. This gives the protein CASINPPYGYTF.

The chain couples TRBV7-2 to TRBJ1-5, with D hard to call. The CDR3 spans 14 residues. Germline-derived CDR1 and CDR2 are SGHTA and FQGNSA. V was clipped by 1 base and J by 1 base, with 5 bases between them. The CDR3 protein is CASSLVGSNQPQHF. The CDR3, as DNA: TGTGCCAGCAGCTTAGTAGGGAGCAATCAGCCCCAGCATTTT. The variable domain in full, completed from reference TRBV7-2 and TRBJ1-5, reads GAGVSQSPSNKVTEKGKDVELRCDPISGHTALYWYRQSLGQGLEFLIYFQGNSAPDKSGLPSDRFSAERTGGSVSTLTIQRTQQEDSAVYLCASSLVGSNQPQHFGDGTRLSIL.

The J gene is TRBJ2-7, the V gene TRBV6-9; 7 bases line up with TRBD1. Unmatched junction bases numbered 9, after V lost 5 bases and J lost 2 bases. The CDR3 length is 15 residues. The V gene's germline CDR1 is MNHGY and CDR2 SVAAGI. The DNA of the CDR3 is TGTGCCAGCAGTCCGAGGGGGCGACGGGCCTACGAGCAGTACGTC. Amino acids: CASSPRGRRAYEQYV.

CDR3 protein: CASSMGTPDQPQHF. The CDR3 DNA follows: TGTGCCAGCAGTATGGGGACACCCGATCAGCCCCAGCATTTT. The chain is built from TRBV6-6 and TRBJ1-5, with D possibly being TRBD1 (6 bases). The length of the CDR3 is 14 residues. Per the germline V gene, CDR1 is MNHNY and CDR2 is SVGAGI (reference sequence). Trimming stripped 5 bases from V and 5 bases from J, with 13 bases between.